This T cell receptor (beta chain) stems from a study of metastatic and nonmetastatic thyroid tumors. Overall study context: From malignant and benign thyroid patients, repertoires in blood and in tumor or nodule tissue were compared.

Authors' analysis steps: A distant-metastasis classifier for papillary thyroid cancer was built using CDR3 differences across clinicopathological groups. MiXCR reprocessed the PCR reads for TCRdb. TCRdb, not the authors, supplied the V and J calls. The data show roughly 30,000 clones, with roughly 30% seen just once and 30% held by the top ten. The CDR3 contains 14 residues. Germline CDR1 is SGHNT and CDR2 is YENEEA. The ends were cut back, 5 bases at V and 1 base at J, with 12 bases in the middle. There are many counts of this clone. Ahead of thyroid surgery, no patient had received treatment of any kind.

The sequence came from a female donor with papillary thyroid cancer or a benign thyroid nodule (not recorded which). Some clones in this sample may be carry-over from other donors' samples. Input material: blood. The chain links TRBV11-3 to TRBJ2-7; D call uncertain. This CDR3 is CASSLNGRSYEQYF. CDR3 sequence (DNA): TGTGCCAGCAGCCTCAACGGTAGGTCCTACGAGCAGTACTTC. The complete variable domain, with remaining parts taken from reference TRBV11-3 and TRBJ2-7, reads EAGVVQSPRYKIIEKKQPVAFWCNPISGHNTLYWYLQNLGQGPELLIRYENEEAVDDSQLPKDRFSAERLKGVDSTLKIQPAELGDSAVYLCASSLNGRSYEQYFGPGTRLTVT.